These T cell receptor beta chains were read from a single sample in a study of identical twins' blood T cells. MiXCR, run by TCRdb on the 5' RACE reads, gives a single entry per CDR3 protein. The data contain hundreds of thousands of distinct CDR3 sequences, roughly 27% of them seen just once; the ten biggest clones take up about 6%. The sequenced sample was PBMCs. Receptors were obtained from a woman aged 18-50 years in good health. The CDR3 runs from the conserved cysteine through the conserved F or W.

j_call | v_call | cdr3_aa
TRBJ1-1 | TRBV29-1 | CSVSPLIGTEAFF
TRBJ2-1 | TRBV12-3/TRBV12-4 | CASIRDSHNEQFF
TRBJ1-1 | TRBV5-1 | CASSLSTINTEAFF
TRBJ2-5 | TRBV9 | CASSVSGTSEETQYF
TRBJ2-2 | TRBV6-6 | CASSSETGELFF
TRBJ1-4 | TRBV20-1 | CSARVNVKEKLFF
TRBJ2-7 | TRBV6-6 | CASSPGLNYEQYF
TRBJ1-5 | TRBV18 | CASSEVTGFDQPQHF
TRBJ1-1 | TRBV5-5 | CASSQTGETEAFF
TRBJ1-1 | TRBV20-1 | CSAPLTPMNTEAFF
TRBJ1-2 | TRBV18 | CASSPGLSGYTF
TRBJ1-4 | TRBV5-6 | CASSFLLSEKLFF
TRBJ1-1 | TRBV20-1 | CSARAPGGYVEAFF
TRBJ1-2 | TRBV3-1 | CASSQEFRRGLNYGYTF
TRBJ1-1 | TRBV20-1 | CSASGWSTEAFF
TRBJ1-1 | TRBV6-2/TRBV6-3 | CASSYSVRAMNTEAFF
TRBJ1-2 | TRBV20-1 | CSARVGDGYTF
TRBJ1-2 | TRBV18 | CASSPPDTDRACGYTF
TRBJ1-2 | TRBV6-1 | CASIRTGVNYGYTF
TRBJ1-3 | TRBV18 | CASSPSQQGAKGGNTIYF
TRBJ1-1 | TRBV19 | CASSATATMNTEAFF
TRBJ1-6 | TRBV4-3 | CASSLQGGESSPLHF
TRBJ2-2 | TRBV5-1 | CASSGDRYTGELFF
TRBJ2-7 | TRBV6-6 | CASSIQGAGQYF
TRBJ2-5 | TRBV20-1 | CSAAAVLQETQYF
TRBJ2-2 | TRBV9 | CASSVEAGLAGELFF
TRBJ1-1 | TRBV18 | CASSLGQGSTEAFF
TRBJ1-1 | TRBV29-1 | CSVVAKTVNTEAFF
TRBJ2-1 | TRBV6-6 | CASSAGPQRQFF
TRBJ2-3 | TRBV3-1 | CASSQASDNRQGTQYF
TRBJ1-1 | TRBV5-1 | CASSFMVGSPDTEAFF
TRBJ1-5 | TRBV2 | CASSGLGGGTNQPQHF
TRBJ2-5 | TRBV6-5 | CAAGQGQETQYF
TRBJ2-1 | TRBV5-1 | CASSLQLAGGHNEQFF
TRBJ2-4 | TRBV29-1 | CSARGPSMIQYF
TRBJ2-3 | TRBV15 | CATSRDDRLSDTQYF
TRBJ2-3 | TRBV4-3 | CASSQDLVAGGSDTQYF
TRBJ2-1 | TRBV29-1 | CSVERGRSCNEQFF
TRBJ1-2 | TRBV28 | CASSLSNLYGYTF
TRBJ1-1 | TRBV18 | CASSPMGTNTEAFF
TRBJ1-2 | TRBV27 | CASSPASGGHYGYTF
TRBJ2-1 | TRBV3-1 | CASSLPAGGYNEQFF
TRBJ1-5 | TRBV19 | CASSMEGSGGQPQHF
TRBJ2-2 | TRBV2 | CASSGRTGELFF
TRBJ1-1 | TRBV5-1 | CASSQGLGSGTEAFF
TRBJ2-3 | TRBV10-3 | CAIKGGRAVDTQYF
TRBJ2-3 | TRBV27 | CASSYLDTQYF
TRBJ2-1 | TRBV29-1 | CSVVQGRGNEQFF
TRBJ1-1 | TRBV29-1 | CSAQDAEFGTEAFF
TRBJ1-1 | TRBV5-1 | CASSAGQPFPPEAFF
TRBJ1-6 | TRBV6-6 | CASGYGQADNSPLHF
TRBJ1-5 | TRBV6-2/TRBV6-3 | CASSYSDRRLGSQPQHF
TRBJ1-1 | TRBV6-5 | CASSSPLRTEAFF